This TCR beta chain is drawn from a study of shared clonotypes between healthy human individuals (TCRdb year 2020). In terms of the full investigation: Three men and a couple of women, aged 18 to 49 years, made up the cohort. To estimate repertoire size and how much clonotypes are shared between individuals, the study performed deep sequencing of blood TCR repertoires from a handful of healthy adults. Different laboratories and diverse techniques were used to prepare libraries and sequence TCR repertoires, to increase sequencing depth and limit assay-specific biases. Per donor, leukapheresis produced somewhere between about 0.94 and 10 billion PBMCs.

Using the deep immunoSEQ assay, TCR CDR3 regions were amplified from genomic DNA by multiplex PCR. Extracted genomic DNA from each cell subset was spread evenly across all wells of several immunoSEQ 96-well plates, with each plate serving as a replicate. For unsorted PBMC, 300 ng genomic DNA, equal to approximately 30,000 T cell genomes, was loaded into each replicate PCR. Ten immunoSEQ deep assay plates were used to sequence the unsorted PBMC genomic DNA. Purified libraries were measured with a Qubit 3.0 fluorometer, size-checked on a Bioanalyzer 2100, and measured again with the KAPA Library Quantification kit. Each immunoSEQ 96-well plate was sequenced on its own single-read 150-cycle Illumina NextSeq 550 flow cell. Processing in the source paper ran as follows. Because the immunoSEQ output included only junctional sequences and no quality scores, the filtering could not be the same as the filtering used for full-length reads. Sequences were annotated with PyIR, a Python wrapper for IgBLAST v1.9, and V/J genes and CDR3 were assigned using IMGT germline references. Any read was removed if the V/J assignment was weak (E-value above 1e-6), the CDR3 was missing, or the read contained stop codons, out-of-frame junctions, or ambiguous translated residues. A V3J clonotype was defined by an identical inferred V gene, J gene, and CDR3 amino acid sequence. The percentage overlap between two repertoires was calculated by dividing the number of shared unique clonotypes by the size of the smaller repertoire. Richness of each repertoire was evaluated using RTK rarefaction, the Chao1 estimator, and Recon v2.1 estimates of unobserved clonotypes. TCRdb obtained this table from immuneACCESS and retained in-frame rearrangements with V and J assigned. These tables miss some clones; where compared with another copy, unresolved V genes account for less than half of the shortfall, and the remainder is unexplained. That table supplies the V and J calls and clone size; D and trimming were determined from the DNA. The sample yields about 520,000 clones; 78% were counted once. Around 13% of the sample rests with the top ten.

The donors were healthy, HIV-negative adults with no recently reported acute infections or vaccinations. All donors were Caucasian adults living in Nashville, Tennessee, USA. For unsorted samples, about 90 million PBMCs were counted, and genomic DNA was extracted using the QIAamp DNA Blood Mini kit. Blood was obtained by leukapheresis, after which PBMCs were separated by Ficoll-Histopaque density gradient centrifugation and cryopreserved in liquid nitrogen vapor phase. What the research found in general, with its limitations: Sampling was restricted to blood, and TCR repertoires in tissue are likely to differ from TCR repertoires in blood. Because the study included a small number of donors, the genetic and exposure-history diversity represented was limited. Based on pairwise subsampling, the degree of clonotype sharing among donors was expected to be affected by sequencing depth.

CDR1 and CDR2 are read off the germline V gene as SGHTA and FQGNSA. Including the terminal cysteine and phenylalanine, the CDR3 comprises 15 residues. Only the CDR3 portion is preserved as DNA: 45 bases, with reading frame beginning at the first base. V is cut by 5 bases and J by 5 bases, and the space between the germline ends is 16 bases. This clone was detected only once. Its antigen remains unidentified. No base-level quality is on record; no much larger clone is a single base apart. What was sequenced was PBMCs. The chain couples TRBV7-2 to TRBJ2-1; the D gene is perhaps TRBD1 or TRBD2, as each covers 7 bases. The receptor comes from a woman aged 40-49 years in good health. Some clones in this sample may be carry-over from other donors' samples. This receptor carries the CDR3 CASSRQGGGDNEQFF. In nucleotide form, the sequence is TGTGCCAGCAGCCGACAGGGAGGGGGGGACAATGAGCAGTTCTTC.